The 16 T cell receptor beta chains below all came from one sample that was sequenced in a study of blood T cells in healthy people across ages. A J-beta primer mix and a sample-barcoded 5' primer were used in a second PCR of about 7 to 12 cycles. One entry per CDR3 protein results from TCRdb running MiXCR on the 5' RACE reads. The table lists about a million distinct CDR3 sequences, about two fifths of them singletons. Source material: blood. These receptors were collected from a young man in good health.

The chain uses TRBV20-1 and TRBJ1-6, with D possibly being TRBD1 (5 bases). CDR1 and CDR2 (germline): DFQATT, SNEGSKA (reference sequence). The CDR3 has 17 residues. V lost 3 bases and J lost 0, with 15 bases in between. The CDR3 is CSASLPQGSSYNSPLHF. The CDR3 bases are TGCAGTGCTAGCCTCCCTCAGGGAAGCTCCTATAATTCACCCCTCCACTTT.

Of note for this clonotype: One end of the junction fails to match germline, which may point to a read error. The chain is built from TRBV12-3 or TRBV12-4 and TRBJ2-1, with TRBD1 identical over 7 bases. This CDR3 is 13 amino acids long. The CDR3 nucleotides read TGTGTCAGCAGCCGACAGGGCTCCTACGAGCAGTTCTTC. As protein: CVSSRQGSYEQFF.

The chain has TRBV9 and TRBJ2-7; D is perhaps TRBD1 (6 bases). The tail of the sequence fits TRBJ2-5 better, so the J call may be wrong. This CDR3 has 15 residues. Germline lookup yields CDR1 SGDLS and CDR2 YYNGEE. CDR3 nucleotide sequence: TGTGCCAGCAGCGTAGCTTCAGGGGCGCGGGAGACCCAGTACTTC. Translating it yields CASSVASGARETQYF.

This chain connects TRBV6-5 to TRBJ2-3; D could derive from TRBD1 or TRBD2 (6 bases each). Looked up from germline, CDR1 is MNHEY and CDR2 is SVGAGI. This CDR3 spans 16 amino acids. V was cut by 0 bases and J by 6 bases, with 16 bases left in between. Written as DNA, the CDR3 is TGTGCCAGCAGTTACTCCCCAACGGGGGACACCGATACGCAGTATTTT. It is translated as CASSYSPTGDTDTQYF.

The table lists this clonotype with a few counts. The V gene is TRBV4-3, the J gene TRBJ1-2; 10 nucleotides match TRBD1. The V gene's germline CDR1 is LGHNA and CDR2 YSLEER. The V and J ends lost 4 bases and 4 bases, in that order; junction bases with no gene match: 6. The CDR3 is made up of 15 amino acids. CDR3 DNA: TGCGCCAGCAGCCCTGACGGGACAGGGGCCTATGGCTACACCTTC. Translated: CASSPDGTGAYGYTF.

This sequence joins TRBV7-2 and TRBJ2-3; no definite D call. CDR1 and CDR2 (germline): SGHTA, FQGNSA. V shed 3 bases and J shed 3 bases, with 7 bases lying between them. The CDR3 has 13 residues. The CDR3 sequence: CASSFDETDTQYF. Here the CDR3 DNA reads TGTGCCAGCAGCTTTGACGAGACAGATACGCAGTATTTT.

This clonotype has a handful of counts. The chain combines TRBV15 with TRBJ1-1; 8 nucleotides line up with TRBD1. The trim removed 0 bases at V and 5 bases at J, leaving 5 bases unmatched. Germline CDR1 LNHNV, CDR2 YYDKDF (reference sequence). CDR3 length: 15 residues. The CDR3 spells CATSRDGQGRTEAFF. Written as DNA, the CDR3 is TGTGCCACCAGCAGAGATGGACAGGGACGTACTGAAGCTTTCTTT.

The DNA of the CDR3 is TGCAGTGCTAGAGATCGCAATCTGCCCGGGGAGCTGTTTTTT. This gives the protein CSARDRNLPGELFF. The chain carries TRBV20-1 and TRBJ2-2; D call uncertain. The CDR3 totals 14 residues. V lost 0 bases and J 6 bases, leaving 11 bases between the germline ends. Looked up from germline, CDR1 is DFQATT and CDR2 is SNEGSKA (reference sequence).

The V gene is TRBV4-3, the J gene TRBJ2-7, with D unresolved. The J call may not be correct, given that the DNA end is closer to TRBJ2-4. CDR3 length: 15 amino acids. Germline CDR1 reads LGHNA; CDR2 reads YSLEER. The CDR3 sequence: CASSQMGLAKNIQYF. The CDR3 DNA is TGCGCCAGCAGCCAAATGGGGTTGGCCAAAAACATTCAGTACTTC.

V gene TRBV6-5 combines with J gene TRBJ2-7; D might be TRBD2 (6 bases). The V end lost 6 bases, the J end lost 0 bases, and 18 bases lay between the germline ends. Germline lookup yields CDR1 MNHEY and CDR2 SVGAGI. The CDR3 extends over 16 amino acids. The CDR3 here is CASSRGVGSSSYEQYF. CDR3 in DNA: TGTGCCAGCAGCCGCGGGGTGGGGTCTAGCTCCTACGAGCAGTACTTC.

The table lists this clonotype with a few counts. The rearrangement uses TRBV2 and TRBJ1-4; no firm D call. The length of the CDR3 is 15 residues. CDR1 SNHLY and CDR2 FYNNEI come from the germline V gene. Trimming left V 8 bases short and J 0 bases short, with 13 bases between. In nucleotides, the CDR3 is TGTGCCAGCTGTTGGGGTCCTGCAACTAATGAAAAACTGTTTTTT. Protein product: CASCWGPATNEKLFF.

Turning to this clonotype: One junction end disagrees with the germline gene, perhaps due to a read error. The rearrangement links TRBV7-2 to TRBJ2-1, with D perhaps TRBD1 or TRBD2 (6 bases each). Germline V CDR1 and CDR2: SGHTA, FQGNSA. The CDR3 covers 14 residues. The CDR3 bases are TGTGCCAGCAGCTTAACGGGGGCCTCCAATAAGCAGTTCTTC. This sequence encodes CASSLTGASNKQFF.

The chain recombines TRBV24-1 with TRBJ2-2; unclear D gene. The germline V gene encodes CDR1 KGHDR and CDR2 SFDVKD. The CDR3 covers 13 residues. V gave up 1 base and J gave up 4 bases, with 3 bases separating them. CDR3 protein: CATSDFSTGELFF. The CDR3 DNA sequence: TGTGCCACCAGTGATTTTTCCACCGGGGAGCTGTTTTTT.

This clonotype was seen only a few times. V gene TRBV10-3 combines with J gene TRBJ1-5; unclear D gene. Between the trimmed V and J ends, which lost 3 bases and 0 bases, there was a span of 3 bases. Looked up from germline, CDR1 is ENHRY and CDR2 is SYGVKD. There are 13 residues in the CDR3. The CDR3 nucleotides are TGTGCCATCAGTGATGATAGCAATCAGCCCCAGCATTTT. Encoded protein: CAISDDSNQPQHF.

This clonotype was picked up a small number of times. This chain uses TRBV29-1 with TRBJ2-5; TRBD2 matches at 9 bases. Germline V gives CDR1 SQVTM, CDR2 ANQGSEA. Unmatched junction bases numbered 16, after V lost 1 base and J lost 4 bases. The CDR3 is 18 residues long. Here the CDR3 reads CSVEVLDAAGGPGETQYF. The CDR3 DNA reads TGCAGCGTTGAAGTCCTAGATGCCGCGGGGGGGCCGGGAGAGACCCAGTACTTC.

The rearrangement links TRBV20-1 to TRBJ1-6; D is uncertain. CDR1 is DFQATT, CDR2 SNEGSKA, per germline (reference sequence). The CDR3 is 12 amino acids. The CDR3 loop reads CIAGSYNSPLHF. CDR3 coding DNA: TGCATTGCGGGCTCCTATAATTCACCCCTCCACTTT.